Listed below are T cell receptor beta chains from one sample, sequenced in a study of T cell repertoires in cytomegalovirus infection. The antigens these receptors bind are not known. One entry per CDR3 protein, called by TCRdb with MiXCR from the reads. The repertoire holds roughly 500,000 distinct CDR3 sequences, with about two fifths as singletons. Sequencing used cultured PBMCs, obtained from culture after CMV antigen stimulation. The receptors stem from a human donor in good health (CMV status not recorded). Some clones in this sample may be carry-over from other donors' samples. The CDR3 runs from the conserved cysteine through the conserved F or W. The D gene is left open where the match is weak.

d_gene	v_gene	j_gene	CDR3aa
TRBD1	TRBV14	TRBJ2-2	CASSYFRDRDTGELFF
TRBD1	TRBV6-1	TRBJ2-6	CASSETTGTGGFSGANVLTF
TRBD2	TRBV7-9	TRBJ2-1	CASSLRRLAGLQNNEQFF
NA	TRBV7-8	TRBJ2-7	CASSLAGTMGHEQYF
NA	TRBV7-2	TRBJ2-7	CASSLFRGLRSYEQYF
TRBD2	TRBV7-2	TRBJ2-7	CASSSLGGSSYEQYF
TRBD1	TRBV6-1	TRBJ2-6	CASRRGGEGVLTF
NA	TRBV7-6	TRBJ1-5	CASSLTSGDDNQPQHF
NA	TRBV5-1	TRBJ2-7	CASSLDSNEYEQYF
TRBD2	TRBV7-2	TRBJ2-3	CASHTRGGDMADTQYF
TRBD1	TRBV4-1	TRBJ2-7	CASSHSGQDTVQYF
TRBD2	TRBV5-1	TRBJ2-1	CASGAASGVNEQFF
NA	TRBV7-9	TRBJ2-7	CASSLRGHYYEQYF
NA	TRBV5-4	TRBJ2-2	CASGPREGPNTGELFF
NA	TRBV23-1	TRBJ2-3	CASSQKDLKQEDTQYF
NA	TRBV12-3/TRBV12-4	TRBJ2-7	CASSFPGQGTYEQYF
TRBD1	TRBV20-1	TRBJ1-1	CSARAVRQGNTEAFF
TRBD2	TRBV7-2	TRBJ2-7	CASSSAVIRMGSGGSYEQYF
TRBD2	TRBV5-5	TRBJ2-1	CASSLAGSGRGSYNEQFF
NA	TRBV27	TRBJ1-5	CASSPLSNQPQHF
NA	TRBV14	TRBJ1-1	CASSQTIRQLWSKMNTEAFF
NA	TRBV6-2/TRBV6-3	TRBJ2-1	CASSYSEQGGNYNEQFF
NA	TRBV3-1	TRBJ2-7	CASRGTWEQYF
NA	TRBV7-2	TRBJ1-5	CASSLEAINSNQPQHF
NA	TRBV6-6	TRBJ2-7	CASSLGRYLEEQYF